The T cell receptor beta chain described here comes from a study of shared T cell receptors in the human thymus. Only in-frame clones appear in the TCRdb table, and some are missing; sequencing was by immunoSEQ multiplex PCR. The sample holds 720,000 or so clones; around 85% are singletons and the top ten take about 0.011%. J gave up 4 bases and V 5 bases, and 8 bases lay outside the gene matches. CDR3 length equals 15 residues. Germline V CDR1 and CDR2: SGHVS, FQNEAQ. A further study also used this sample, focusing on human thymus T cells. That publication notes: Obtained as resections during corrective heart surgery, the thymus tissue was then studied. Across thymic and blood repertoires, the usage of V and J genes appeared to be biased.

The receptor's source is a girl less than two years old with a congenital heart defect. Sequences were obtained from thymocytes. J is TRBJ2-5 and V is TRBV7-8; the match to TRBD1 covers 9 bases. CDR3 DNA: TGTGCCAGCAGCGGACGGACAGGGGAGGGAGAGACCCAGTACTTC. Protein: CASSGRTGEGETQYF.